Detailed here is one TCR beta chain. The CDR3 spans 15 residues. Between the trimmed V and J ends, which lost 2 bases and 0 bases, there was a span of 10 bases. The germline V gene has CDR1 SGHDT and CDR2 YYEEEE. These data come from a study of blood T cell repertoires in COVID-19. Overall study: Collection of acute and convalescent COVID-19 samples took place in the United States, Italy and Spain.

Study processing details: Estimation of nucleated cell counts relied on the amplification of reference gene primers. Libraries were prepared by immunoSEQ multiplex PCR; TCRdb keeps only in-frame clonotypes and omits some of them. That table is the source of V, J and clone size, and D and trimming were worked out from the DNA. Counted here are about 340,000 clones, 65% to 90% occurring once; the ten biggest clones make up about 7%. Patients from Seattle were sampled longitudinally, starting during active infection. The sample taken for sequencing was peripheral blood. This sequence joins TRBV5-6 and TRBJ2-3; tentative D call: TRBD1 (5 bases). The sequence was obtained from a woman aged 60-75 years with COVID-19, enrolled during active disease. CDR3 loop: CASSFSTASTDTQYF. CDR3 coding DNA: TGTGCCAGCAGCTTTTCGACAGCTAGCACAGATACGCAGTATTTT.